This TCR beta chain is from a study of T cells after somatic rescue of genetic block. CDR1 SGHVS and CDR2 FNYEAQ come from the germline V gene. Deletions cut 2 bases from V and 0 bases from J, with 14 bases between. The CDR3 contains 17 residues. The table came from immunoSEQ multiplex PCR; TCRdb's copy has only in-frame clones and leaves some out. The table shows approximately 110,000 clones, with approximately 90% occurring only once. The sample comprised peripheral blood mononuclear cells (PBMCs). The chain recombines TRBV7-6 with TRBJ1-5; D gene uncertain. The sequence derives from a woman aged 18-30 years. CDR3 sequence (DNA): TGTGCCAGCAGCTTAACCCACCTATCTAATAGCAATCAGCCCCAGCATTTT. As protein: CASSLTHLSNSNQPQHF.